The 29 T cell receptor beta chains reported below all come from one sample, sequenced in a study of control samples from healthy donors and cancer patients. Clones were read by immunoSEQ multiplex PCR, and TCRdb kept only the in-frame ones, dropping some. This repertoire shows approximately 230,000 clones, roughly 87% found once; its top ten account for about an eighth. The sequenced material came from PBMCs. The source is a woman aged 55 to 70 with lung cancer.

In DNA, the CDR3 is TGTGCCAGCAGCCCCTCAACCAGTCCCAATGAGCAGTTCTTC. This gives the protein CASSPSTSPNEQFF. V gene TRBV4-2 combines with J gene TRBJ2-1; D uncertain. The CDR3 covers 14 residues. The germline V gene has CDR1 LGHNA and CDR2 YNFKEQ. V dropped 4 bases and J dropped 6 bases, with 13 bases sitting between them.

With regard to this clone: Other nucleotide sequences from this sample produce the same CDR3. This chain connects TRBV7-9 to TRBJ2-5; tentatively, D is TRBD2 (5 bases). The V gene's germline CDR1 is SEHNR and CDR2 FQNEAQ (reference sequence). The CDR3 has 14 amino acids. The V gene lost 4 bases and the J gene lost 4 bases, with 13 bases spanning the gap. CDR3 amino acids: CASSSTGSGETQYF. CDR3 nucleotide sequence: TGTGCCAGCAGCTCCACGGGGTCCGGAGAGACCCAGTACTTC. Supplemented by reference TRBV7-9 and TRBJ2-5, the full variable domain reads DTGVSQNPRHKITKRGQNVTFRCDPISEHNRLYWYRQTLGQGPEFLTYFQNEAQLEKSRLLSDRFSAERPKGSFSTLEIQRTEQGDSAMYLCASSSTGSGETQYFGPGTRLLVL.

The rearrangement links TRBV7-6 to TRBJ2-3; 11 nucleotides line up with TRBD2. Germline CDR1 reads SGHVS; CDR2 reads FNYEAQ. The trim removed 5 bases at V and 4 bases at J, leaving 8 bases unmatched. This CDR3 has 16 residues. CDR3 sequence: CASSPATSGIPDTQYF. CDR3 in DNA: TGTGCCAGCAGCCCAGCGACTAGCGGGATTCCAGATACGCAGTATTTT.

V and J are TRBV10-3 and TRBJ1-5; no clear D gene. Germline assignment: CDR1 ENHRY and CDR2 SYGVKD. The V end lost 2 bases, the J end lost 0 bases, and 17 bases lay between the germline ends. The CDR3 sequence is 18 residues long. This CDR3 is CAISEAGVMGYSNQPQHF. In DNA, the CDR3 is TGTGCCATCAGTGAGGCGGGAGTGATGGGATATAGCAATCAGCCCCAGCATTTT.

The table lists this clone with a few counts. The chain recombines TRBV29-1 with TRBJ2-1; 13 nucleotides line up with TRBD2. Germline CDR1 and CDR2: SQVTM and ANQGSEA. The CDR3 runs 13 residues. CDR3 protein: CSTLAGGPVEQFF. The CDR3 coding sequence is TGCAGTACACTAGCGGGAGGGCCGGTCGAGCAGTTCTTC.

The rearrangement uses TRBV5-1 and TRBJ2-1, with TRBD2 matching 8 bases. This CDR3 is 16 amino acids long. Germline trimming cut 3 bases from V and 2 bases from J; bases unmatched to any gene: 7. From germline, CDR1 is SGHRS and CDR2 YFSETQ. This CDR3 is CASSSSAGGPYNEQFF. CDR3 nucleotide sequence: TGCGCCAGCAGCTCGTCTGCGGGAGGCCCCTACAATGAGCAGTTCTTC.

This sequence joins TRBV6-5 and TRBJ2-7; 9 bases match TRBD2. Germline loops: CDR1 MNHEY, CDR2 SVGAGI. This CDR3 is 13 amino acids long. V lost 8 bases to trimming and J lost 4 bases; unmatched junction nucleotides: 6. CDR3: CASCQGLAYEQYF. The CDR3, as DNA: TGTGCCAGCTGTCAGGGACTAGCATACGAGCAGTACTTC.

The J gene is TRBJ2-3, the V gene TRBV12-5; TRBD1 agrees at 8 bases. CDR3 length: 13 amino acids. The germline V gene has CDR1 LGHNT and CDR2 FRNRAP. Losses at the gene ends were 2 bases for V and 9 bases for J; bases not matched to a gene: 4. CDR3 sequence (DNA): TGTGCTAGTGGTTTGCAGGGGGCAGGGACGCAGTATTTT. This gives the protein CASGLQGAGTQYF.

The chain employs TRBV6-1 and TRBJ2-3, with D unresolved. V was pared by 1 base and J by 2 bases, with 13 bases between. Germline V lookup: CDR1 MNHNS, CDR2 SASEGT. This CDR3 is 16 amino acids long. The CDR3 coding sequence is TGTGCCAGCAGTGAAGGATTAACAGTTCTCACAGATACGCAGTATTTT. Translating it yields CASSEGLTVLTDTQYF.

The J gene is TRBJ1-5, the V gene TRBV7-9; D not certain. Germline V gene sequence: CDR1 SEHNR, CDR2 FQNEAQ (reference sequence). The V gene lost 2 bases and the J gene lost 9 bases, with 8 bases spanning the gap. The length of the CDR3 is 12 residues. The CDR3 loop reads CASSLYGRPQHF. The CDR3, as DNA: TGTGCCAGCAGCTTATACGGCCGGCCCCAGCATTTT.

The chain carries TRBV7-3 and TRBJ1-2; TRBD1 matches at 7 bases. Germline trimming cut 4 bases from V and 4 bases from J; bases unmatched to any gene: 3. Germline V gene sequence: CDR1 SGHTA, CDR2 FQGTGA. There are 13 residues in the CDR3. The CDR3 DNA follows: TGTGCCAGCAGCTCGGACAGGAGCTATGGCTACACCTTC. Its translation: CASSSDRSYGYTF. Drawing the rest from reference TRBV7-3 and TRBJ1-2, the complete variable domain is GAGVSQTPSNKVTEKGKYVELRCDPISGHTALYWYRQSLGQGPEFLIYFQGTGAADDSGLPNDRFFAVRPEGSVSTLKIQRTERGDSAVYLCASSSDRSYGYTFGSGTRLTVV.

The chain joins TRBV6-5 to TRBJ1-2, with D maybe TRBD1 (5 bases). CDR3 length: 15 residues. V gave up 0 bases and J gave up 10 bases, with 18 bases separating them. Per the germline V gene, CDR1 is MNHEY and CDR2 is SVGAGI. CDR3 loop: CASSYSFRGGSNYTF. For the CDR3, the DNA is TGTGCCAGCAGTTACTCATTTAGGGGCGGATCGAACTACACCTTC.

This chain links TRBV28 with TRBJ1-2; the match to TRBD1 covers 7 bases. The CDR3 has 13 amino acids. Germline CDR1 and CDR2: MDHEN and SYDVKM. V lost 6 bases, J lost 4 bases, and 5 bases stayed unmatched. CDR3 sequence (DNA): TGTGCCAGCAGACCAGGACAGGCCTATGGCTACACCTTC. Translated: CASRPGQAYGYTF.

This clone was detected once. V usage is TRBV6-1 and J usage is TRBJ2-2; D possibly uses TRBD1 or TRBD2 (5 bases each). CDR1 and CDR2 (germline): MNHNS, SASEGT. V lost 2 bases to trimming and J lost 6 bases, with 10 bases between them. This CDR3 comprises 14 residues. The DNA for the CDR3 is TGTGCCAGCAGTGAAATGAGGGGCTCCGGGGAGCTGTTTTTT. Translated, it gives CASSEMRGSGELFF.

This sequence joins TRBV5-1 and TRBJ1-3; D may be TRBD1 (6 bases). Per germline, CDR1 SGHRS and CDR2 YFSETQ. CDR3 length: 14 residues. Deletions cut 0 bases from V and 2 bases from J, with 6 bases between. CDR3 in DNA: TGCGCCAGCAGCTTGGCAGGGGCTGGAAACACCATATATTTT. It encodes CASSLAGAGNTIYF.

This clone has a single count. This chain connects TRBV15 to TRBJ1-5, with D unclear. The CDR3 has 15 residues. V shed 1 base and J shed 2 bases, with 9 bases lying between them. The germline V gene has CDR1 LNHNV and CDR2 YYDKDF (reference sequence). The CDR3 loop reads CATSRVVGGNQPQHF. In DNA, the CDR3 is TGTGCCACCAGCAGAGTTGTGGGCGGCAATCAGCCCCAGCATTTT.

The V and J genes are TRBV28 and TRBJ2-7; 9 bases fit TRBD1. Germline CDR1 MDHEN, CDR2 SYDVKM. The CDR3 runs to 13 residues. J gave up 1 base and V 10 bases, and 5 bases lay outside the gene matches. The CDR3 loop is CATMGQGSYEQYF. The CDR3 DNA reads TGTGCCACCATGGGACAGGGATCCTACGAGCAGTACTTC.

J is TRBJ2-1 and V is TRBV29-1, with TRBD2 identical over 9 bases. V was pared by 0 bases and J by 4 bases, with 10 bases of the junction left unmatched. This CDR3 comprises 17 residues. CDR1 is SQVTM, CDR2 ANQGSEA, per germline. DNA for the CDR3: TGCAGCGTTGAAGATTTCGGCGGGGGGGCTAGTTACAATGAGCAGTTCTTC. Translated: CSVEDFGGGASYNEQFF.

The chain is built from TRBV20-1 and TRBJ2-7, with TRBD2 as a possible D gene (6 bases). The CDR3 has 11 amino acids. Germline V CDR1 and CDR2: DFQATT, SNEGSKA (reference sequence). V was pared by 5 bases and J by 5 bases, with 10 bases between. The CDR3 sequence is CSASGGNEQYF. The CDR3 coding sequence is TGCAGTGCTTCCGGGGGTAACGAGCAGTACTTC.

The V gene is TRBV9, the J gene TRBJ2-2; no definite D call. The CDR3 runs to 15 residues. The V gene lost 4 bases and the J gene lost 4 bases, with 14 bases spanning the gap. In germline, CDR1 is SGDLS, CDR2 YYNGEE. CDR3 bases: TGTGCCAGCAGCCCAGAACTCTGGGTCACCGGGGAGCTGTTTTTT. This codes for CASSPELWVTGELFF.

This clone turned up a few times. The genes are TRBV2 and TRBJ2-2, with D possibly matching TRBD1 (6 bases). This CDR3 has 13 amino acids. Trimming shortened V by 1 base and J by 9 bases, and 9 bases separated the two germline ends. Germline V gives CDR1 SNHLY, CDR2 FYNNEI. Here the CDR3 DNA reads TGTGCCAGCAGTGAAGGCACAGGGAGGGAGCTGTTTTTT. Its translation is CASSEGTGRELFF.

The chain combines TRBV6-1 with TRBJ2-1; TRBD1 is a possible D gene (6 bases). This CDR3 has 16 residues. The V end was cut by 2 bases, the J end by 2 bases, with 13 bases between. Germline V gene lookup returns CDR1 MNHNS and CDR2 SASEGT. CDR3 residues: CASSEMGTKTYNEQFF. The CDR3 nucleotides read TGTGCCAGCAGTGAAATGGGGACAAAGACCTACAATGAGCAGTTCTTC.

The V and J genes are TRBV5-1 and TRBJ1-4; 9 bases map to TRBD1. The CDR3 contains 13 residues. The junction had 6 bases not matched to a gene; V was cut back by 7 bases and J by 8 bases. Per the germline V gene, CDR1 is SGHRS and CDR2 is YFSETQ. In DNA, the CDR3 is TGCGCCAGCCGGACAGGGGATGGGGAAAAACTGTTTTTT. Encoded protein: CASRTGDGEKLFF.

This chain uses TRBV11-2 with TRBJ2-2; 11 bases line up with TRBD2. This CDR3 contains 15 residues. With V trimmed by 6 bases and J by 3 bases, 3 bases remained unmatched. CDR1 and CDR2 from the germline V gene are SGHAT and FQNNGV. As DNA, the CDR3 is TGTGCCAGCAGGGCACTAGCGGGGGACACCGGGGAGCTGTTTTTT. Its translation: CASRALAGDTGELFF. The full variable domain, completed using reference TRBV11-2 and TRBJ2-2, is EAGVAQSPRYKIIEKRQSVAFWCNPISGHATLYWYQQILGQGPKLLIQFQNNGVVDDSQLPKDRFSAERLKGVDSTLKIQPAKLEDSAVYLCASRALAGDTGELFFGEGSRLTVL.

Concerning this clone: Other DNA sequences in this sample translate to the same CDR3. The chain has TRBV5-8 and TRBJ1-5, with D hard to call. Germline V gene sequence: CDR1 SGHTS, CDR2 YDEGEE. V was cut by 2 bases and J by 2 bases, with 2 bases left in between. This CDR3 has 12 residues. The CDR3 reads CASSFGNQPQHF. As DNA, the CDR3 is TGTGCCAGCAGCTTCGGCAATCAGCCCCAGCATTTT.

J is TRBJ1-1 and V is TRBV29-1, with 10 bases aligning to TRBD1. The V segment lost 6 bases and the J segment 2 bases; nucleotides outside the gene matches: 6. The CDR3 extends over 14 amino acids. From germline, CDR1 is SQVTM and CDR2 ANQGSEA. Here the CDR3 reads CSVDRTGGNTEAFF. In DNA form, the CDR3 reads TGCAGCGTGGACAGGACAGGGGGAAACACTGAAGCTTTCTTT.

The chain carries TRBV18 and TRBJ1-1; D gene unclear. Germline CDR1 reads KGHSH; CDR2 reads LQKENI. V was trimmed by 4 bases and J by 0 bases, leaving 12 bases between them. The CDR3 consists of 15 residues. CDR3 residues: CASSLDRPMNTEAFF. CDR3 coding DNA: TGTGCCAGCTCACTGGACCGACCCATGAACACTGAAGCTTTCTTT.

This clone was recorded a few times. The chain couples TRBV10-1 to TRBJ2-1; D gene uncertain. V was cut by 3 bases and J by 0 bases, with 9 bases left in between. CDR3 length: 15 residues. The germline V gene encodes CDR1 WNHNN and CDR2 SYGVQD (reference sequence). In nucleotides, the CDR3 is TGCGCCAGCAGTGAATCCCCCAGCTCCTACAATGAGCAGTTCTTC. This gives the protein CASSESPSSYNEQFF.

The chain has TRBV28 and TRBJ2-2; 8 bases match TRBD2. There are 15 residues in the CDR3. The V gene's germline CDR1 is MDHEN and CDR2 SYDVKM. After removal of 7 bases from V and 3 bases from J, the junction contained 7 bases not matched to a gene. The DNA for the CDR3 is TGTGCCAGCACCACACTAGCGGCTCACACCGGGGAGCTGTTTTTT. This gives the protein CASTTLAAHTGELFF.